This passage covers 22 T cell receptor beta chains from one sample sequenced in a study of identical twins. TCRdb passed the 5' RACE reads through MiXCR, listing each CDR3 protein once. The repertoire holds a few hundred thousand distinct CDR3 sequences, with 15% to 20% as singletons. Sequencing was carried out using naive T cells sorted from blood. The receptors come from a man aged 50-60 years in good health.

The table lists this clonotype with a few counts. The rearrangement joins TRBV24-1 to TRBJ2-7; D ambiguous. Trimming shortened V by 7 bases and J by 4 bases, and 10 bases separated the two germline ends. The CDR3 has 12 residues. Germline CDR1 is KGHDR and CDR2 is SFDVKD. DNA of the CDR3: TGTGCCACCAGCCCGGGCGGATACGAGCAGTACTTC. Amino acids: CATSPGGYEQYF.

The CDR3 loop reads CASSLATTGKETQYF. As DNA, the CDR3 is TGTGCCAGCAGCTTGGCCACAACAGGGAAAGAGACCCAGTACTTC. The chain carries TRBV5-5 and TRBJ2-5; D may be TRBD1 (6 bases). CDR1 is SGHKS, CDR2 YYEKEE, per germline (reference sequence). The CDR3 consists of 15 residues. V gave up 0 bases and J gave up 3 bases, with 12 bases separating them.

This clonotype came up many times. The genes are TRBV7-3 and TRBJ2-1; 9 bases are a match to TRBD2. This CDR3 is 16 amino acids long. After removal of 5 bases from V and 6 bases from J, the junction contained 11 bases not matched to a gene. Per the germline V gene, CDR1 is SGHTA and CDR2 is FQGTGA. CDR3 loop: CASSKTPGLARNEQFF. As DNA, the CDR3 is TGTGCCAGCAGCAAGACACCGGGACTAGCTCGCAATGAGCAGTTCTTC.

This clonotype was counted ten times or more. V usage is TRBV5-1 and J usage is TRBJ2-7; TRBD1 aligns across 7 bases. With 5 bases clipped from V and 9 bases from J, the junction kept 14 bases outside the gene matches. The CDR3 is 14 amino acids. CDR1 and CDR2 from the germline V gene are SGHRS and YFSETQ. The CDR3 here is CASSPGTDPRGQYF. The CDR3 coding sequence is TGCGCCAGCAGTCCGGGGACAGACCCGAGAGGGCAGTACTTC.

The CDR3 spells CATSTTSGSWNEQFF. The CDR3 nucleotides are TGTGCCACCAGCACGACTAGCGGGAGTTGGAATGAGCAGTTCTTC. The chain joins TRBV15 to TRBJ2-1, with 12 bases matching TRBD2. The trim removed 4 bases at V and 7 bases at J, leaving 5 bases unmatched. Germline V lookup: CDR1 LNHNV, CDR2 YYDKDF (reference sequence). This CDR3 contains 15 residues.

This clonotype was found a few times. The chain has TRBV12-3 or TRBV12-4 and TRBJ1-2; the D is unclear. Trimming took off 2 bases at V and 2 bases at J, with 6 bases between the two ends. This CDR3 is 13 amino acids long. The CDR3 reads CASSLIQNYGYTF. The CDR3, as DNA: TGTGCCAGCAGTTTAATACAGAACTATGGCTACACCTTC.

This clonotype was recorded many times. The V gene is TRBV5-5, the J gene TRBJ2-5, with TRBD1 identical over 7 bases. The V gene's germline CDR1 is SGHKS and CDR2 YYEKEE (reference sequence). The CDR3 is 16 residues long. Unmatched junction bases numbered 9, after V lost 0 bases and J lost 4 bases. This CDR3 is CASSLDMGQLGETQYF. DNA for the CDR3: TGTGCCAGCAGCTTGGACATGGGACAGCTAGGAGAGACCCAGTACTTC.

As to this clonotype: This may be a read error: a much more frequent sequence differs by one nucleotide. The chain combines TRBV6-1 with TRBJ2-5; 8 nucleotides agree with TRBD1. The CDR3 loop spans 15 amino acids. The trim removed 5 bases at V and 5 bases at J, leaving 10 bases unmatched. Germline CDR1 reads MNHNS; CDR2 reads SASEGT. As DNA, the CDR3 is TGTGCCAGCAGTAAACCGGGACAGGTACACGAGACCCAGTACTTC. Translated, it gives CASSKPGQVHETQYF.

This clonotype has a count of ten or more. The V and J genes are TRBV6-1 and TRBJ2-7, with 13 bases that match TRBD2. CDR1 is MNHNS and CDR2 is SASEGT in the germline V gene. J lost 2 bases, V lost 5 bases, and 9 bases had no gene match. The CDR3 is 17 residues long. The CDR3 reads CASSRLTSGGTPYEQYF. In nucleotides, the CDR3 is TGTGCCAGCAGTCGACTGACTAGCGGGGGGACACCCTACGAGCAGTACTTC.

There are a few counts of this clonotype. The CDR3 DNA reads TGTGCCAGCAGTTACCTTCTGGGGAGCACTGAAGCTTTCTTT. This codes for CASSYLLGSTEAFF. The chain is built from TRBV6-5 and TRBJ1-1; D unclear. Germline CDR1 reads MNHEY; CDR2 reads SVGAGI. CDR3 size: 14 residues. V dropped 2 bases and J dropped 4 bases, with 11 bases sitting between them.

J is TRBJ1-1 and V is TRBV18; tentative D call: TRBD1 (5 bases). Per the germline V gene, CDR1 is KGHSH and CDR2 is LQKENI. V lost 1 base and J lost 1, with 10 bases in between. The CDR3 extends over 15 amino acids. The CDR3 sequence is CASSPRRGTNTEAFF. CDR3 coding DNA: TGTGCCAGCTCACCACGGAGGGGAACGAACACTGAAGCTTTCTTT.

This chain joins TRBV5-1 and TRBJ1-2, with 11 bases lining up with TRBD1. With V trimmed by 0 bases and J by 4 bases, 5 bases remained unmatched. The CDR3 totals 16 residues. The germline V gene encodes CDR1 SGHRS and CDR2 YFSETQ. CDR3 nucleotide sequence: TGCGCCAGCAGCTTGGCCGGCGGGACAGGGGGCTATGGCTACACCTTC. It yields the protein CASSLAGGTGGYGYTF.

The CDR3 here is CSAIPINYGYTF. CDR3 coding DNA: TGCAGTGCTATCCCGATAAACTATGGCTACACCTTC. J is TRBJ1-2 and V is TRBV20-1; D ambiguous. This CDR3 region has 12 residues. Deletions cut 4 bases from V and 2 bases from J, with 8 bases between. The V gene's germline CDR1 is DFQATT and CDR2 SNEGSKA (reference sequence).

This clonotype occurred many times. J is TRBJ1-1 and V is TRBV20-1; 7 nucleotides align to TRBD1. Germline assignment: CDR1 DFQATT and CDR2 SNEGSKA (reference sequence). With 3 bases clipped from V and 0 bases from J, the junction kept 4 bases outside the gene matches. The CDR3 sequence is 14 residues long. CDR3 DNA: TGCAGTGCTAGTTCAGGGGGGGTGAACACTGAAGCTTTCTTT. As protein: CSASSGGVNTEAFF.

The V and J genes are TRBV19 and TRBJ2-7, with D maybe TRBD1 (6 bases). This CDR3 spans 13 amino acids. V was shortened by 8 bases and J by 0 bases, with 11 bases between the two germline ends. Germline CDR1 reads LNHDA; CDR2 reads SQIVND (reference sequence). Here the CDR3 DNA reads TGTGCCAGTGGCCAGGGGAGCTCCTACGAGCAGTACTTC. Translation: CASGQGSSYEQYF. The variable domain in full, completed from reference TRBV19 and TRBJ2-7, reads DGGITQSPKYLFRKEGQNVTLSCEQNLNHDAMYWYRQDPGQGLRLIYYSQIVNDFQKGDIAEGYSVSREKKESFPLTVTSAQKNPTAFYLCASGQGSSYEQYFGPGTRLTVT.

The V and J genes are TRBV4-2 and TRBJ2-7; TRBD2 matches at 7 bases. The V gene end was trimmed by 5 bases and the J gene end by 7 bases; junction bases not matched to a gene: 8. Looked up from germline, CDR1 is LGHNA and CDR2 is YNFKEQ. This CDR3 is built from 13 residues. The CDR3 sequence: CASSSQRGREQYF. DNA for the CDR3: TGTGCCAGCAGCTCCCAGCGGGGAAGGGAGCAGTACTTC.

This clonotype showed up many times. V is TRBV15 and J is TRBJ2-1; D not resolved. This CDR3 is 17 amino acids long. In germline, CDR1 is LNHNV, CDR2 YYDKDF (reference sequence). Trimming cost V 0 bases and J 7 bases, with 19 bases left between them. CDR3 in DNA: TGTGCCACCAGCAGAGATGGCGGCTTTCGCCGGGCGAATGAGCAGTTCTTC. Translated: CATSRDGGFRRANEQFF.

In this sample, this clonotype turned up a few times. CDR3 sequence (DNA): TGTGCCAGCAGCCGAGGACGGCTAAGCACAGATACGCAGTATTTT. Translation: CASSRGRLSTDTQYF. The V and J genes are TRBV7-8 and TRBJ2-3; no firm D call. The CDR3 contains 15 residues. Germline lookup yields CDR1 SGHVS and CDR2 FQNEAQ. V was clipped by 5 bases and J by 0 bases, with 12 bases between them.

To note about this clonotype: A much larger clone differs by one base, so this may be a read error. The V gene is TRBV6-1, the J gene TRBJ2-3, with 11 bases matching TRBD2. CDR3 length: 16 residues. The germline CDR1 and CDR2 sequences are MNHNS and SASEGT. The V segment lost 8 bases and the J segment 4 bases; nucleotides outside the gene matches: 11. The CDR3 sequence is CASCPNVGLAADTQYF. The CDR3 nucleotides are TGTGCCAGCTGTCCAAACGTGGGACTAGCGGCAGATACGCAGTATTTT.

A few counts support this clonotype. This chain connects TRBV7-9 to TRBJ2-7; D gene uncertain. V lost 1 base to trimming and J lost 0 bases, with 7 bases between them. The CDR3 extends over 14 amino acids. CDR1 and CDR2 (germline): SEHNR, FQNEAQ (reference sequence). CDR3 sequence (DNA): TGTGCCAGCAGCTTAGACGTCAGCTCCTACGAGCAGTACTTC. This gives the protein CASSLDVSSYEQYF. The entire variable domain, with the rest obtained from reference TRBV7-9 and TRBJ2-7, is as follows: DTGVSQNPRHKITKRGQNVTFRCDPISEHNRLYWYRQTLGQGPEFLTYFQNEAQLEKSRLLSDRFSAERPKGSFSTLEIQRTEQGDSAMYLCASSLDVSSYEQYFGPGTRLTVT.

The V and J genes are TRBV4-3 and TRBJ2-2, with TRBD1 matching 7 bases. Germline CDR1 and CDR2: LGHNA and YSLEER. Germline trimming cut 0 bases from V and 5 bases from J; bases unmatched to any gene: 6. The CDR3 is 16 residues long. The CDR3 nucleotides read TGCGCCAGCAGCCAAGAAGAGGGGGCGAGAACCGGGGAGCTGTTTTTT. It is translated as CASSQEEGARTGELFF.

V is TRBV20-1 and J is TRBJ2-7, with 8 bases lining up with TRBD2. V lost 6 bases and J lost 5; bases outside the gene matches: 12. The CDR3 spans 14 residues. The germline CDR1 and CDR2 sequences are DFQATT and SNEGSKA (reference sequence). The CDR3: CSAHQGLESDEQYF. CDR3 coding DNA: TGCAGTGCGCATCAGGGACTAGAAAGTGACGAGCAGTACTTC.